This record concerns one TCR beta chain sequence. What it recognizes is unknown. The record originates from a study of shared clonotypes between healthy human individuals. The germline gives CDR1 LNHNV, CDR2 YYDKDF (reference sequence). CDR3 length: 18 residues. J lost 0 bases, V lost 1 base, and 6 bases had no gene match. It was at deep level that the assay was run. Ten immunoSEQ deep assay plates held the unsorted PBMC DNA. Original data processing: ImmunoSEQ only sent back junction sequences with no quality scores, so filtering was done differently. Sequenced by immunoSEQ multiplex PCR; TCRdb stores in-frame clones only, minus some. V and J calls and clone size are copied from that table; D and trimming were computed from the DNA. Here the sample spans approximately 470,000 clones, approximately 80% being singletons. Study-level results: Clonotype sharing across donors was expected to vary with sequencing depth.

Sequencing was done on a sample of PBMCs. This clonotype was sampled from a woman aged 40-49 years in good health. Some clones in this sample may be carry-over from other donors' samples. The V gene is TRBV15, the J gene TRBJ2-6; 7 nucleotides agree with TRBD2. The CDR3 loop is CATSRGDPGGSGANVLTF. The CDR3 bases are TGTGCCACCAGCAGAGGGGACCCGGGGGGCTCTGGGGCCAACGTCCTGACTTTC.